This record covers a single T cell receptor beta chain. The clone's antigen remains unknown. It has no much larger one-base neighbor in the sample; base qualities were not kept. Receptor libraries were prepared by 5' RACE. The data were produced on an Illumina HiSeq 2000. A universal primer binding site was added through template switching, and the final cDNA carried a unique molecular identifier so that TCR cDNA molecules could be counted accurately. Specific primers in the conserved constant-segment region were used to synthesize first-strand cDNA for TCR alpha and beta chains. To control for contamination, each cDNA library was double barcoded with a SMART-Mk sample barcode plus Illumina barcodes. TruSeq adapter sequences and Illumina sample barcodes were added in two successive PCR steps. The TCR alpha and beta cDNA libraries were sequenced on the Illumina HiSeq platform using custom primers. On the study's bioinformatics: MiGEC was used to process raw reads and extract unique molecular identifiers, and MiXCR was used to find CDR3 positions. For each individual, recombination models were inferred using an EM algorithm with the repgenHMM and IGoR tools. The analysis of shared clonotypes was done with the tcR package in R, with sharing normalized by the product of cloneset sizes. Out-of-frame nonproductive sequences were analyzed to study raw recombination free of thymic and clonal selection effects. TCRdb cleaned the public reads at Q25 with fastp, built clones with MiXCR and kept in-frame beta chains. Rows with a matching CDR3 protein are joined into one entry that keeps the most common DNA and genes. These V and J calls are TCRdb output, not the study's own analysis. This sample holds approximately 890,000 distinct CDR3 sequences; over 9% were observed only once. The ten largest clones add up to 1.5% to 2% of the sample.

The sample is drawn from a study of identical twins (dated by TCRdb to about 2016). With regard to the full study: To test whether fetal clonotypes persist, this study deep-sequenced TCR alpha and beta repertoires from monozygotic twins, from unrelated adults of various ages, and from cord blood. Replicate twin experiments were performed at different times using different library preparation protocols to rule out contamination. Study-wide findings and limitations: Excess twin sharing in beta out-of-frame sequences was weaker because fewer shared sequences lowered the signal-to-noise ratio. Zero-insertion analyses could be partly confounded by invariant T cells such as MAIT and iNKT, although diverse VJ usage argued against such confounding for most clonotypes. Out-of-frame TCR alpha sharing in monozygotic twins was systematically underestimated by recombination models, whereas sharing between unrelated individuals was in agreement with the recombination models. Abundant cord blood beta clonotypes carried fewer insertions; young adult naive repertoires showed a weaker similar trend, while memory repertoires showed none. Because the same donors could not be followed over many years, the conclusions depended on cross-sectional statistical analysis. Compared with coincidental sharing between unrelated individuals, out-of-frame TCR alpha sequences shared between twins showed an excess of sequences with low generation probability.

CDR1 is given as DFQATT and CDR2 as SNEGSKA, both from the germline V gene (reference sequence). The CDR3 runs 15 amino acids, cysteine and phenylalanine included. Only the CDR3 portion is preserved as DNA: 45 bases, with reading frame beginning at the first base. After removal of 2 bases from V and 5 bases from J, the junction retains 6 bases not matched to a gene. Only healthy Caucasian donors were included. The twin cohort consisted of three pairs of female monozygotic twins, all aged roughly 18 to 30 years. Peripheral blood mononuclear cells were the source from which RNA for the TCR libraries was isolated. These data also formed part of another study, on yellow fever vaccine responses in identical twins. As the second study states: According to the authors, the vaccine-induced T cell response in identical twins seemed to be partly convergent and partly specific to each individual. In identical twins, the study followed T cell clones that responded to the vaccine with precision.

The sample taken for sequencing was PBMCs. This clonotype was obtained from a woman aged 18-29 years in good health. The chain joins TRBV20-1 to TRBJ2-2, with 9 middle bases fitting TRBD2. CDR3 loop: CSARFASGNTGELFF. The bases are TGCAGTGCTAGATTTGCTAGCGGGAATACCGGGGAGCTGTTTTTT.